A single sample is the source of the 22 T cell receptor beta chains below, sequenced in a study of siplizumab effects on memory and regulatory T cells. TCRdb's table, derived via immunoSEQ multiplex PCR, lists solely in-frame clones and lacks some. The table records around 100,000 clones, roughly 93% of them present only once. What was sequenced was Tregs sorted from blood. The receptors derive from a human donor in good health.

V gene TRBV7-9 combines with J gene TRBJ1-2; 7 bases map to TRBD1. The J segment lost 3 bases and the V segment lost 2 bases, leaving 6 bases of the junction unmatched. The CDR3 totals 15 residues. Germline CDR1 reads SEHNR; CDR2 reads FQNEAQ (reference sequence). The DNA of the CDR3 is TGTGCCAGCAGCTTATCCCAGGGGGGAGACTATGGCTACACCTTC. Encoded protein: CASSLSQGGDYGYTF.

The chain is built from TRBV7-3 and TRBJ1-2; D is unclear. The V end was cut by 7 bases, the J end by 3 bases, with 15 bases between. This CDR3 has 14 residues. CDR1 and CDR2 (germline): SGHTA, FQGTGA. The CDR3 region has the DNA TGTGCCAGCACCAGAGAATGGGGTGACTATGGCTACACCTTC. Its protein product is CASTREWGDYGYTF.

The V call is TRBV6-5, the J call TRBJ2-1; D remains unclear. This CDR3 contains 14 residues. Trimming cost V 0 bases and J 4 bases, with 7 bases left between them. CDR1 is MNHEY and CDR2 is SVGAGI in the germline V gene. The CDR3: CASSYSTHYNEQFF. CDR3 DNA: TGTGCCAGCAGTTACTCGACTCATTACAATGAGCAGTTCTTC.

This clone is a singleton in its sample. The gene calls are TRBV5-4 and TRBJ2-3; no firm D call. Germline V gene lookup returns CDR1 SGHNT and CDR2 YYREEE (reference sequence). V dropped 5 bases and J dropped 4 bases, with 11 bases sitting between them. The CDR3 consists of 13 residues. CDR3 in DNA: TGTGCCAGCAGTCCTGGACCCGCAGATACGCAGTATTTT. Amino acid sequence: CASSPGPADTQYF.

The V and J genes are TRBV5-6 and TRBJ2-1; D is unresolved. This CDR3 is built from 13 residues. Germline V gives CDR1 SGHDT, CDR2 YYEEEE. V was clipped by 2 bases and J by 9 bases, with 12 bases between them. The chain's CDR3 is CASSFLDSGEQFF. As DNA, the CDR3 is TGTGCCAGCAGCTTCTTGGATTCCGGTGAGCAGTTCTTC.

The V call is TRBV12-2, the J call TRBJ2-7; the table's D call of TRBD1 was not tested on the DNA. TRBV12-2 is noted as a pseudogene. This CDR3 is 21 amino acids long. DNA of the CDR3: TGTGCAAGTCGCCCTAACCTTCCGGGACACTTTCGAGCGGACCACTCCTACGAGCAGTACTTC. The encoded protein is CASRPNLPGHFRADHSYEQYF.

The gene calls are TRBV5-1 and TRBJ2-4; 7 nucleotides match TRBD2. The CDR3 runs 15 residues. Germline V gives CDR1 SGHRS, CDR2 YFSETQ. J was trimmed by 7 bases and V by 2 bases; bases with no gene match: 9. CDR3 residues: CASSFGSGNRNIQYF. The CDR3 nucleotides are TGCGCCAGCAGCTTCGGGAGCGGGAATCGGAACATTCAGTACTTC. The entire variable domain, with the rest obtained from reference TRBV5-1 and TRBJ2-4, is as follows: KAGVTQTPRYLIKTRGQQVTLSCSPISGHRSVSWYQQTPGQGLQFLFEYFSETQRNKGNFPGRFSGRQFSNSRSEMNVSTLELGDSALYLCASSFGSGNRNIQYFGAGTRLSVL.

V gene TRBV5-1 combines with J gene TRBJ2-6, with D maybe TRBD1 (5 bases). The V gene lost 5 bases and the J gene lost 0 bases, with 18 bases spanning the gap. This CDR3 is 18 amino acids long. In germline, CDR1 is SGHRS, CDR2 YFSETQ. The CDR3 loop is CASSTIGHTASGANVLTF. CDR3 nucleotide sequence: TGCGCCAGCAGTACTATCGGACACACAGCCTCTGGGGCCAACGTCCTGACTTTC.

The chain combines TRBV19 with TRBJ1-2, with D possibly TRBD1 on 5 matching bases. This CDR3 comprises 16 residues. Germline V gives CDR1 LNHDA, CDR2 SQIVND (reference sequence). V lost 3 bases and J lost 8, with 22 bases in between. The DNA of the CDR3 is TGTGCCAGTAGTATTGCGTTCGACAGATTTCCGGAAGGCTACACCTTC. This translates into CASSIAFDRFPEGYTF.

V is TRBV5-1 and J is TRBJ2-3; possibly TRBD1 or TRBD2 for D (6 bases each). The CDR3 contains 13 residues. The germline V and J ends were trimmed by 1 base and 9 bases, with 12 bases remaining between them. Germline V gene data show CDR1 as SGHRS and CDR2 as YFSETQ. DNA for the CDR3: TGCGCCAGCAGCTTGCCGGGGGCTGAGACGCAGTATTTT. Protein product: CASSLPGAETQYF.

This chain joins TRBV5-1 and TRBJ2-7; TRBD1 agrees at 8 bases. Trimming at V came to 4 bases and at J to 3 bases, leaving 6 bases not matched to a gene. CDR3 length: 14 residues. The germline V gene encodes CDR1 SGHRS and CDR2 YFSETQ. The CDR3 DNA follows: TGCGCCAGCAGCCCGGACGGACAGGGCTACGAGCAGTACTTC. It specifies CASSPDGQGYEQYF.

The V call is TRBV25-1, the J call TRBJ1-4; TRBD1 is a possible D gene (6 bases). Per germline, CDR1 MGHDK and CDR2 SYGVNS. The ends were cut back, 5 bases at V and 5 bases at J, with 9 bases in the middle. The CDR3 totals 13 residues. The CDR3 DNA follows: TGTGCCAGCAGTCAGGGGTCAAATGAAAAACTGTTTTTT. This encodes CASSQGSNEKLFF.

Note on this clone: A read error may be the cause here, since a much bigger clone is one base away. V gene TRBV11-3 combines with J gene TRBJ1-1; tentatively, D is TRBD1 (5 bases). Germline loops: CDR1 SGHNT, CDR2 YENEEA. This CDR3 contains 13 residues. V was cut by 0 bases and J by 3 bases, with 5 bases left in between. The CDR3 DNA is TGTGCCAGCAGCTTAGAGGGGGACACTGAAGCTTTCTTT. Its translation is CASSLEGDTEAFF.

This chain uses TRBV9 with TRBJ1-2; 7 bases map to TRBD1. With V trimmed by 1 base and J by 6 bases, 9 bases remained unmatched. Germline values: CDR1 SGDLS, CDR2 YYNGEE. CDR3 length equals 15 residues. The CDR3 reads CASSVTHRGGDGYTF. As DNA, the CDR3 is TGTGCCAGCAGCGTAACCCACAGGGGCGGCGATGGCTACACCTTC. The full variable domain, with the rest looked up from reference TRBV9 and TRBJ1-2, is DSGVTQTPKHLITATGQRVTLRCSPRSGDLSVYWYQQSLDQGLQFLIQYYNGEERAKGNILERFSAQQFPDLHSELNLSSLELGDSALYFCASSVTHRGGDGYTFGSGTRLTVV.

In nucleotides, the CDR3 is TGCAGCGCCCGGGGCCCTGAAGCTTTCTTT. It is translated as CSARGPEAFF. The chain carries TRBV29-1 and TRBJ1-1, with D possibly being TRBD1 (5 bases). V lost 7 bases, J lost 6 bases, and 9 bases lay in between. This CDR3 spans 10 amino acids. Per the germline V gene, CDR1 is SQVTM and CDR2 is ANQGSEA.

The rearrangement joins TRBV10-1 to TRBJ2-7, with D unresolved. The V gene lost 9 bases and the J gene lost 2 bases, with 14 bases spanning the gap. This CDR3 is built from 13 residues. Germline assignment: CDR1 WNHNN and CDR2 SYGVQD (reference sequence). CDR3 amino acids: CARVGRNTYEQYF. CDR3 nucleotide sequence: TGCGCCAGGGTCGGACGCAACACCTACGAGCAGTACTTC.

The chain is built from TRBV20-1 and TRBJ2-1; D is unclear. Per germline, CDR1 DFQATT and CDR2 SNEGSKA (reference sequence). The length of the CDR3 is 11 residues. The CDR3 DNA sequence: TGCAGCCTTGTCGGGTACAATGAGCAGTTCTTC. This translates into CSLVGYNEQFF.

This clone showed up just once. The chain employs TRBV25-1 and TRBJ2-1, with D hard to call. From germline, CDR1 is MGHDK and CDR2 SYGVNS. V lost 8 bases to trimming and J lost 3 bases, with 5 bases between them. The CDR3 sequence is 11 residues long. DNA of the CDR3: TGTGCCAGCCGAGACTACAATGAGCAGTTCTTC. Its translation is CASRDYNEQFF.

This clone has only one observation. The V and J genes are TRBV7-8 and TRBJ2-7, with D uncertain. The CDR3 is 16 amino acids. Between the trimmed V and J ends, which lost 5 bases and 4 bases, there was a span of 21 bases. The germline V gene has CDR1 SGHVS and CDR2 FQNEAQ. The CDR3 here is CASSPRPLVGDYEQYF. In DNA, the CDR3 is TGTGCCAGCAGCCCCAGACCCCTAGTAGGAGATTACGAGCAGTACTTC.

The chain combines TRBV27 with TRBJ2-3; the D is unclear. The CDR3 consists of 12 residues. The germline V and J ends were trimmed by 4 bases and 6 bases, with 8 bases remaining between them. The V gene's germline CDR1 is MNHEY and CDR2 SMNVEV (reference sequence). CDR3 DNA sequence: TGTGCCAGCAGTTCCCCCTGGGATACGCAGTATTTT. The encoded protein is CASSSPWDTQYF.

This chain joins TRBV2 and TRBJ2-7; 12 bases fit TRBD2. This CDR3 contains 16 residues. J lost 4 bases, V lost 5 bases, and 9 bases had no gene match. Germline V gene lookup returns CDR1 SNHLY and CDR2 FYNNEI. The CDR3 loop is CASSSRTSGEGYEQYF. The CDR3, as DNA: TGTGCCAGCAGTTCCCGGACTAGCGGGGAGGGGTACGAGCAGTACTTC.

The chain couples TRBV6-6 to TRBJ1-4; maybe TRBD1 (5 bases). This CDR3 is built from 15 residues. Germline V lookup: CDR1 MNHNY, CDR2 SVGAGI (reference sequence). V was clipped by 6 bases and J by 3 bases, with 14 bases between them. The CDR3 region is CASRTQGSSNEKLFF. Written as DNA, the CDR3 is TGTGCCAGCAGGACTCAGGGTTCTTCTAATGAAAAACTGTTTTTT.